This T cell receptor beta chain stems from a study of blood T cell repertoires in COVID-19. Study-wide background: The analysed material was cDNA or gDNA that came from T cells, B-cell-depleted T cells, or PBMCs.

This clone is termed large. In the original processing: The assay estimated nucleated cells by amplifying reference gene primers. Generated by immunoSEQ multiplex PCR, the TCRdb table keeps only in-frame clones and is missing some. V and J calls and clone size are as listed in that table; D and trimming were resolved from the DNA. The sample has around 130,000 clones; approximately 77% are singletons. The source material was peripheral blood. The receptor's source is a human donor in a cohort sampled during active COVID-19.

The CDR3 spells CSVAEGQEQYF. CDR3 DNA sequence: TGCAGCGTCGCTGAGGGCCAAGAGCAGTACTTC. J is TRBJ2-7 and V is TRBV29-1, with D maybe TRBD2 (5 bases). V was trimmed by 6 bases and J by 7 bases, leaving 13 bases between them. The CDR3 contains 11 residues. Germline CDR1 is SQVTM and CDR2 is ANQGSEA.